The 21 T cell receptor beta chains reported below all come from one sample, sequenced in a study of cytomegalovirus exposure and HLA in healthy donors. Using immunoSEQ multiplex PCR, the repertoire was profiled, and TCRdb retains in-frame clones only, with some absent. This sample has 350,000 or so clones, with 80% to 90% found just once. The sequenced sample consisted of PBMCs. These receptors all come from a woman aged 18-29 years in good health and CMV-seronegative.

This sequence joins TRBV29-1 and TRBJ2-2; 7 bases are shared with TRBD2. Germline V gene sequence: CDR1 SQVTM, CDR2 ANQGSEA. Losses at the gene ends were 7 bases for V and 4 bases for J; bases not matched to a gene: 15. CDR3 length: 16 residues. In DNA, the CDR3 is TGCAGCGCACATCCTATGGGGGGAGGGTTCACCGGGGAGCTGTTTTTT. Its translation: CSAHPMGGGFTGELFF.

The V gene is TRBV4-1, the J gene TRBJ2-1; the match to TRBD2 covers 16 bases. The V segment lost 2 bases and the J segment 9 bases; nucleotides outside the gene matches: 13. Germline CDR1 is MGHRA and CDR2 is YSYEKL. The CDR3 runs to 19 residues. For the CDR3, the DNA is TGCGCCAGCAGCCAAAGACTCGAAACGGGACTAGCGGGAGGGGGTGAGCAGTTCTTC. This codes for CASSQRLETGLAGGGEQFF.

This clone turned up a few times. J is TRBJ2-1 and V is TRBV4-2; D might be TRBD2 (6 bases). Germline loops: CDR1 LGHNA, CDR2 YNFKEQ. The V gene lost 1 base and the J gene lost 4 bases, with 14 bases spanning the gap. The CDR3 totals 16 residues. The CDR3 coding sequence is TGTGCCAGCAGCCAAGGCGGGGCTAGCTCATACAATGAGCAGTTCTTC. Its protein product is CASSQGGASSYNEQFF.

V and J are TRBV11-2 and TRBJ2-1, with 8 positions matching TRBD2. This CDR3 contains 17 residues. Losses at the gene ends were 1 base for V and 5 bases for J; bases not matched to a gene: 10. Germline lookup yields CDR1 SGHAT and CDR2 FQNNGV. The CDR3 coding sequence is TGTGCCAGCAGCTTAGTTCTAGCGGGCGGATCTGACAATGAGCAGTTCTTC. Protein product: CASSLVLAGGSDNEQFF.

The genes are TRBV6-5 and TRBJ2-1; a weak D match, TRBD2 (5 bases). The germline V gene encodes CDR1 MNHEY and CDR2 SVGAGI. The CDR3 runs to 15 residues. The germline V and J ends were trimmed by 6 bases and 0 bases, with 12 bases remaining between them. The CDR3 sequence: CASRRPGDSYNEQFF. CDR3 nucleotides: TGTGCCAGCAGAAGACCCGGGGACTCCTACAATGAGCAGTTCTTC.

This clone is a singleton in its sample. The V gene is TRBV9, the J gene TRBJ1-1; tentatively, D is TRBD1 (5 bases). The CDR3 contains 16 residues. V lost 6 bases to trimming and J lost 3 bases, with 21 bases between them. In germline, CDR1 is SGDLS, CDR2 YYNGEE. CDR3 nucleotides: TGTGCCAGCAACCCGACTGGCGGGGGAATGGACACTGAAGCTTTCTTT. Translation: CASNPTGGGMDTEAFF. Complete variable domain (other parts from reference TRBV9 and TRBJ1-1): DSGVTQTPKHLITATGQRVTLRCSPRSGDLSVYWYQQSLDQGLQFLIQYYNGEERAKGNILERFSAQQFPDLHSELNLSSLELGDSALYFCASNPTGGGMDTEAFFGQGTRLTVV.

J is TRBJ2-5 and V is TRBV27, with TRBD2 matching 8 bases. Germline values: CDR1 MNHEY, CDR2 SMNVEV (reference sequence). This CDR3 is 14 amino acids long. With V trimmed by 6 bases and J by 1 base, 4 bases remained unmatched. This CDR3 reads CASSPGTSQETQYF. The CDR3 DNA sequence: TGTGCCAGCAGCCCTGGGACTAGCCAAGAGACCCAGTACTTC.

This rearrangement joins TRBV19 to TRBJ2-3, with TRBD2 identical over 10 bases. Trimming cost V 7 bases and J 3 bases; bases outside gene matches: 13. The CDR3 is made up of 17 amino acids. Germline values: CDR1 LNHDA, CDR2 SQIVND (reference sequence). CDR3 protein: CASTGTSVWGRTDTQYF. In DNA, the CDR3 is TGTGCCAGTACGGGGACTAGCGTATGGGGCAGAACAGATACGCAGTATTTT. The variable domain in full, completed from reference TRBV19 and TRBJ2-3, reads DGGITQSPKYLFRKEGQNVTLSCEQNLNHDAMYWYRQDPGQGLRLIYYSQIVNDFQKGDIAEGYSVSREKKESFPLTVTSAQKNPTAFYLCASTGTSVWGRTDTQYFGPGTRLTVL.

The genes are TRBV7-3 and TRBJ2-6; 8 bases line up with TRBD2. CDR1 and CDR2 (germline): SGHTA, FQGTGA. V trimming: 5 bases; J trimming: 0 bases; junction bases outside the gene matches: 9. This CDR3 is built from 18 residues. CDR3: CASSPRTSGASGANVLTF. The CDR3 DNA follows: TGTGCCAGCAGCCCCCGAACTAGCGGAGCCTCTGGGGCCAACGTCCTGACTTTC.

This sequence joins TRBV30 and TRBJ1-1; maybe TRBD1 (5 bases). CDR3 length: 11 amino acids. Germline V gene sequence: CDR1 GTSNPN, CDR2 SVGIG (reference sequence). V was pared by 3 bases and J by 11 bases, with 13 bases between. Here the CDR3 DNA reads TGTGCCTGGAGGGGGCCCGGTTGGGCTTTCTTT. As protein: CAWRGPGWAFF.

This clone was recorded a few times. This chain uses TRBV2 with TRBJ1-5; no definite D call. CDR3 length: 13 residues. The germline V gene encodes CDR1 SNHLY and CDR2 FYNNEI. The V gene lost 4 bases and the J gene lost 2 bases, with 6 bases spanning the gap. CDR3 nucleotide sequence: TGTGCCAGCAGTGGGGCAGGCAATCAGCCCCAGCATTTT. It is translated as CASSGAGNQPQHF.

This chain links TRBV6-5 with TRBJ2-3; 8 positions match TRBD2. Germline V gene lookup returns CDR1 MNHEY and CDR2 SVGAGI. Unmatched junction bases numbered 6, after V lost 7 bases and J lost 12 bases. This CDR3 spans 11 amino acids. This CDR3 is CASNLAGLQYF. CDR3 in DNA: TGTGCCAGCAACCTAGCGGGCCTACAGTATTTT.

The rearrangement joins TRBV5-4 to TRBJ2-5, with D perhaps TRBD1 (6 bases). The CDR3 has 14 residues. V was cut by 0 bases and J by 3 bases, with 9 bases left in between. Germline-derived CDR1 and CDR2 are SGHNT and YYREEE (reference sequence). CDR3 DNA: TGTGCCAGCAGCTTGGGGGACACCAAAGAGACCCAGTACTTC. Amino acids: CASSLGDTKETQYF.

The V and J genes are TRBV9 and TRBJ1-1; the D gene is possibly TRBD1 (5 bases). Trimming removed 4 bases from V and 4 bases from J, with 11 bases in between. Germline V gives CDR1 SGDLS, CDR2 YYNGEE. This CDR3 contains 13 residues. This CDR3 is CASSWGVGTEAFF. The CDR3 coding sequence is TGTGCCAGCAGCTGGGGGGTGGGCACTGAAGCTTTCTTT.

V and J are TRBV10-3 and TRBJ1-5, with D perhaps TRBD1 (6 bases). Per the germline V gene, CDR1 is ENHRY and CDR2 is SYGVKD. This CDR3 is 14 amino acids long. V lost 6 bases and J 1 base, leaving 10 bases between the germline ends. The DNA for the CDR3 is TGTGCCATCAGCCCAGACAGGAGCAATCAGCCCCAGCATTTT. It encodes CAISPDRSNQPQHF.

The chain recombines TRBV20-1 with TRBJ1-1, with D tentatively TRBD1 (6 bases). V lost 3 bases and J lost 7, with 9 bases in between. This CDR3 has 11 residues. Germline CDR1 DFQATT, CDR2 SNEGSKA (reference sequence). The CDR3 DNA reads TGCAGTGCTAGCAGGGGTAGTGAAGCTTTCTTT. It yields the protein CSASRGSEAFF.

This clone showed up just a few times. This sample includes further DNA sequences coding for the same CDR3. The chain recombines TRBV28 with TRBJ1-2; D remains ambiguous. V was shortened by 1 base and J by 3 bases, with 3 bases between the two germline ends. CDR1 MDHEN and CDR2 SYDVKM come from the germline V gene. The CDR3 runs 12 residues. In DNA form, the CDR3 reads TGTGCCAGCAGTTTATCCGACTATGGCTACACCTTC. Translation: CASSLSDYGYTF.

This clone was seen only once. The chain is built from TRBV29-1 and TRBJ2-1; tentative D call: TRBD2 (5 bases). CDR1 and CDR2 from the germline V gene are SQVTM and ANQGSEA. The V and J ends lost 8 bases and 7 bases respectively, with 12 bases between them. This CDR3 is 11 amino acids long. CDR3: CSLSTGNEQFF. The DNA for the CDR3 is TGCAGCCTCTCCACGGGGAATGAGCAGTTCTTC.

The rearrangement links TRBV7-8 to TRBJ2-7; 7 bases agree with TRBD1. The germline V gene encodes CDR1 SGHVS and CDR2 FQNEAQ. The V segment lost 5 bases and the J segment 4 bases; nucleotides outside the gene matches: 8. The length of the CDR3 is 14 residues. DNA of the CDR3: TGTGCCAGCAGCGCAACCGGGACAGATTACGAGCAGTACTTC. Encoded protein: CASSATGTDYEQYF.

The table lists this clone with a few counts. The V gene is TRBV19, the J gene TRBJ1-2, with 11 nucleotides matching TRBD1. Germline CDR1 reads LNHDA; CDR2 reads SQIVND (reference sequence). The V and J ends lost 4 bases and 8 bases, in that order; junction bases with no gene match: 9. This CDR3 contains 15 residues. In DNA form, the CDR3 reads TGTGCCAGTAGTAACGGACAGGGGGCGAGCGGAGGCTACACCTTC. It codes for CASSNGQGASGGYTF.

The V call is TRBV27, the J call TRBJ2-7; D possibly corresponds to TRBD1 (6 bases). The CDR3 covers 15 residues. V dropped 3 bases and J dropped 3 bases, with 15 bases sitting between them. The germline CDR1 and CDR2 sequences are MNHEY and SMNVEV (reference sequence). The chain's CDR3 is CASSLAGESVYEQYF. CDR3 bases: TGTGCCAGCAGTTTGGCAGGGGAGTCGGTCTACGAGCAGTACTTC.